This T cell receptor beta chain derives from a study of cytomegalovirus exposure and HLA in healthy donors. This table comes from immunoSEQ multiplex PCR, and its TCRdb copy is limited to in-frame clones, with some not included. Among around 130,000 clones, about 85% were seen once, and the ten largest hold 2.1%. Trimming took 2 bases from V and 7 from J, leaving 9 bases between them. The CDR3 covers 14 residues. In germline, CDR1 is SGHTA, CDR2 FQGNSA. V is TRBV7-2 and J is TRBJ1-6; possibly TRBD1 for D (5 bases). The sequence was obtained from a young woman in good health and CMV-seronegative. The material sequenced was PBMCs. CDR3 DNA: TGTGCCAGCAGCTTACCACCAGGGAATTCACCCCTCCACTTT. Protein product: CASSLPPGNSPLHF.